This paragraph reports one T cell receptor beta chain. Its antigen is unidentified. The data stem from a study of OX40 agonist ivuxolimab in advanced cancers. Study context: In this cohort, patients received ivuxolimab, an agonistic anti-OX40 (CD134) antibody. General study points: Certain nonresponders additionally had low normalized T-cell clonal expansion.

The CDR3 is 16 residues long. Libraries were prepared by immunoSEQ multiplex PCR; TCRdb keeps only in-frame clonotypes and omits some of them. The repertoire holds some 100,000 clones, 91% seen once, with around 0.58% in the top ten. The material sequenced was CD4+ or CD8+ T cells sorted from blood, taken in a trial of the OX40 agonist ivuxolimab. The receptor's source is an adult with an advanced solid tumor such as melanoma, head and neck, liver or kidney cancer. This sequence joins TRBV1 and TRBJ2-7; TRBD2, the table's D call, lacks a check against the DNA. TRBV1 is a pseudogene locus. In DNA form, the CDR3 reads TGCACCAGCAGCCAAACTTCTAGCGGGAGAGGTTACGAGCAGTACTTC. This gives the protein CTSSQTSSGRGYEQYF.